This TCR beta chain was recorded in a study of technical replicates of blood from a handful of donors. Generated by immunoSEQ multiplex PCR, the TCRdb table keeps only in-frame clones and is missing some. The sample records some 70,000 clones, around 97% being singletons. This CDR3 has 15 residues. The V end was cut by 2 bases, the J end by 1 base, with 12 bases between. The germline CDR1 and CDR2 sequences are SGHNT and YYREEE (reference sequence). This receptor was obtained from a human donor in good health. V and J are TRBV5-4 and TRBJ1-2; no definite D call. Sample: T cells isolated from PBMCs. The CDR3 sequence: CASSLLTALNYGYTF. CDR3 bases: TGTGCCAGCAGCTTATTAACAGCACTTAACTATGGCTACACCTTC.